The 25 T cell receptor beta chains listed next were all sequenced from one sample in a study of blood T cell repertoires in COVID-19 (dated by TCRdb to 2019 to 2021). Preparation of the library involved the immunoSEQ multiplex PCR assay. TCRdb retrieved this table from immuneACCESS and kept in-frame rearrangements only. Not all clones are present; in checked studies, unresolved V genes account for under half, and no reason is known for the remainder. For this sample the table gives approximately 150,000 clones, of which roughly 82% were detected only once. The biggest ten clones account for roughly 15% of the sample. Material for sequencing was PBMCs or T cells enriched from blood (not recorded which). Receptors originate from a man aged 50 to 59 who had recovered from COVID-19.

The V call is TRBV6-5, the J call TRBJ2-2; tentative D call: TRBD1 (5 bases). The CDR3 runs 14 residues. Trimming shortened V by 6 bases and J by 3 bases, and 11 bases separated the two germline ends. Germline V gene sequence: CDR1 MNHEY, CDR2 SVGAGI. The CDR3 DNA sequence: TGTGCCAGCAGGGACAACCCGGACACCGGGGAGCTGTTTTTT. As protein: CASRDNPDTGELFF.

CDR3 loop: CASRDYGTVNSPLHF. The DNA for the CDR3 is TGTGCCAGCAGGGACTACGGGACAGTAAATTCACCCCTCCACTTT. The rearrangement links TRBV6-5 to TRBJ1-6; 7 positions match TRBD1. Per germline, CDR1 MNHEY and CDR2 SVGAGI. The CDR3 loop spans 15 amino acids. The trim removed 6 bases at V and 7 bases at J, leaving 9 bases unmatched.

The J gene is TRBJ1-1, the V gene TRBV2; D gene uncertain. This CDR3 is built from 13 residues. V lost 9 bases and J 0 bases, leaving 11 bases between the germline ends. CDR1 SNHLY and CDR2 FYNNEI come from the germline V gene. Here the CDR3 DNA reads TGTGCCAGTTTAGTCAGGATGAACACTGAAGCTTTCTTT. It translates to CASLVRMNTEAFF.

V is TRBV30 and J is TRBJ1-5; 7 bases agree with TRBD1. CDR3 size: 15 residues. V lost 2 bases and J lost 0; bases outside the gene matches: 4. Germline CDR1 and CDR2: GTSNPN and SVGIG (reference sequence). CDR3 nucleotide sequence: TGTGCCTGGAGTCCAGGGGGGTATAGCAATCAGCCCCAGCATTTT. It encodes CAWSPGGYSNQPQHF.

The chain carries TRBV6-5 and TRBJ2-7; D gene ambiguous. CDR1 and CDR2 (germline): MNHEY, SVGAGI. The CDR3 consists of 15 residues. Trimming cost V 6 bases and J 6 bases, with 21 bases left between them. CDR3 DNA: TGTGCCAGCAGGGCCGAGCCGAACAGAGAGTCCGAGCAGTACTTC. It is translated as CASRAEPNRESEQYF.

This CDR3 is CASSRTGGIETQYF. The CDR3 DNA sequence: TGTGCCAGCAGCCGGACAGGGGGAATTGAGACCCAGTACTTC. V usage is TRBV3-1 (or the pseudogene TRBV3-2) and J usage is TRBJ2-5; 10 bases line up with TRBD1. The CDR3 is made up of 14 amino acids. The trim removed 4 bases at V and 5 bases at J, leaving 4 bases unmatched. Germline V gene lookup returns CDR1 LGHDT and CDR2 YNNKEL (reference sequence).

The chain has TRBV11-3 and TRBJ1-4, with D tentatively TRBD1 (6 bases). The germline CDR1 and CDR2 sequences are SGHNT and YENEEA. This CDR3 spans 17 amino acids. The V gene lost 1 base and the J gene lost 4 bases, with 16 bases spanning the gap. The CDR3 spells CASSLGLGQSFNEKLFF. The CDR3 nucleotides read TGTGCCAGCAGCTTAGGGTTAGGACAGTCCTTTAATGAAAAACTGTTTTTT.

In this sample, this clone turned up a few times. The J gene is TRBJ1-1, the V gene TRBV11-3; the D gene is possibly TRBD1 (6 bases). Germline-derived CDR1 and CDR2 are SGHNT and YENEEA. There are 13 residues in the CDR3. V was clipped by 1 base and J by 6 bases, with 9 bases between them. The CDR3 spells CASSLGTVAEAFF. The DNA for the CDR3 is TGTGCCAGCAGCTTAGGGACAGTGGCTGAAGCTTTCTTT.

The V gene is TRBV28, the J gene TRBJ1-2; D is perhaps TRBD1 (6 bases). Germline-derived CDR1 and CDR2 are MDHEN and SYDVKM. The CDR3 sequence is 14 residues long. The ends were cut back, 5 bases at V and 2 bases at J, with 12 bases in the middle. CDR3 sequence: CASSGTTGNYGYTF. CDR3 DNA: TGTGCCAGCAGTGGAACAACAGGGAACTATGGCTACACCTTC.

This rearrangement joins TRBV9 to TRBJ2-4; 8 bases are a match to TRBD2. The V gene's germline CDR1 is SGDLS and CDR2 YYNGEE. J was trimmed by 1 base and V by 1 base; bases with no gene match: 4. The CDR3 runs to 16 residues. This chain's CDR3 is CASSVSGGGAKNIQYF. CDR3 sequence (DNA): TGTGCCAGCAGCGTAAGCGGGGGCGGGGCCAAAAACATTCAGTACTTC.

The chain links TRBV10-3 to TRBJ2-7, with unresolved D. CDR3 length equals 14 residues. Between the trimmed V and J ends, which lost 2 bases and 2 bases, there was a span of 10 bases. Germline CDR1 is ENHRY and CDR2 is SYGVKD. The CDR3 DNA reads as TGTGCCATCAGTGAGGGGCAGAGAGCCTACGAGCAGTACTTC. Translated: CAISEGQRAYEQYF.

The rearrangement uses TRBV5-3 and TRBJ2-7; 9 nucleotides line up with TRBD1. TRBV5-3 is an ORF; its function is uncertain. Trimming took 3 bases from V and 2 from J; bases not matched to a gene: 6. The CDR3 is 15 residues long. The CDR3 sequence is CARSSRDREPYEQYF. The CDR3 DNA reads TGTGCCAGAAGCTCCCGGGACAGGGAGCCCTACGAGCAGTACTTC.

CDR3 residues: CASSYSRGKGRETQYF. For the CDR3, the DNA is TGTGCCAGCAGTTACAGCAGGGGTAAGGGTCGGGAGACCCAGTACTTC. J is TRBJ2-5 and V is TRBV6-5; D may be TRBD1 (6 bases). Germline V gene data show CDR1 as MNHEY and CDR2 as SVGAGI. CDR3 length: 16 residues. Trimming shortened V by 2 bases and J by 5 bases, and 18 bases separated the two germline ends.

The V and J genes are TRBV27 and TRBJ1-3; 9 nucleotides align to TRBD1. Germline CDR1 reads MNHEY; CDR2 reads SMNVEV (reference sequence). There are 16 residues in the CDR3. The V gene end was trimmed by 6 bases and the J gene end by 0 bases; junction bases not matched to a gene: 6. The CDR3 region has the DNA TGTGCCAGCAGGCCGACAGGGGGGATCTCTGGAAACACCATATATTTT. This codes for CASRPTGGISGNTIYF.

The chain combines TRBV19 with TRBJ2-2, with 8 bases lining up with TRBD1. Germline CDR1 LNHDA, CDR2 SQIVND (reference sequence). V shed 5 bases, J shed 1 base, and the junction held 3 bases outside the gene matches. The CDR3 is 15 amino acids. The CDR3, as DNA: TGTGCCAGTAGTTCCGGGACAGGGAACACCGGGGAGCTGTTTTTT. It translates to CASSSGTGNTGELFF.

This chain joins TRBV6-5 and TRBJ1-3; unclear D gene. The ends were cut back, 5 bases at V and 1 base at J, with 12 bases in the middle. Germline CDR1 and CDR2: MNHEY and SVGAGI. This CDR3 has 15 amino acids. The CDR3 DNA follows: TGTGCCAGCAGTCCAGGATTTAGATCTGGAAACACCATATATTTT. This encodes CASSPGFRSGNTIYF.

The chain uses TRBV27 and TRBJ2-7, with 10 bases identical to TRBD2. The V gene's germline CDR1 is MNHEY and CDR2 SMNVEV (reference sequence). The CDR3 is made up of 13 amino acids. V trimming: 7 bases; J trimming: 6 bases; junction bases outside the gene matches: 6. DNA of the CDR3: TGTGCCAGCATACCTAGCGGGGGAGCCGAGCAGTACTTC. The encoded protein is CASIPSGGAEQYF.

The J gene is TRBJ1-2, the V gene TRBV5-4; TRBD1 agrees at 9 bases. V was clipped by 4 bases and J by 4 bases; unmatched bases: 8. Per germline, CDR1 SGHNT and CDR2 YYREEE (reference sequence). The CDR3 spans 15 residues. This chain's CDR3 is CASSQPGTGIYGYTF. CDR3 sequence (DNA): TGTGCCAGCAGCCAACCCGGGACAGGGATCTATGGCTACACCTTC.

J is TRBJ1-6 and V is TRBV2; D gene ambiguous. CDR3 size: 13 residues. The germline V and J ends were trimmed by 3 bases and 5 bases, with 5 bases remaining between them. Per germline, CDR1 SNHLY and CDR2 FYNNEI. This CDR3 is CASSERNNSPLHF. The CDR3 coding sequence is TGTGCCAGCAGTGAGAGAAATAATTCACCCCTCCACTTT.

A few counts support this clone. The V gene is TRBV5-1, the J gene TRBJ2-6; 7 bases line up with TRBD1. Looked up from germline, CDR1 is SGHRS and CDR2 is YFSETQ. The V and J ends lost 7 bases and 0 bases, in that order; junction bases with no gene match: 25. The CDR3 runs 22 residues. The CDR3 loop reads CASAYRQGHIQLPFSGANVLTF. The CDR3 coding sequence is TGCGCCAGCGCGTATCGACAGGGCCATATACAACTTCCTTTCTCTGGGGCCAACGTCCTGACTTTC.

The chain recombines TRBV6-5 with TRBJ1-3; D is possibly TRBD1 (5 bases). Germline lookup yields CDR1 MNHEY and CDR2 SVGAGI. Deletions cut 6 bases from V and 0 bases from J, with 9 bases between. The CDR3 has 14 amino acids. The CDR3 loop reads CASRATDSGNTIYF. The CDR3 nucleotides read TGTGCCAGCAGAGCGACAGACTCTGGAAACACCATATATTTT.

The chain employs TRBV7-3 and TRBJ1-1; a possible D gene is TRBD1 (5 bases). Trimming shortened V by 5 bases and J by 2 bases, and 9 bases separated the two germline ends. The CDR3 has 13 amino acids. CDR1 is SGHTA, CDR2 FQGTGA, per germline. CDR3 protein: CASSEDRNTEAFF. CDR3 DNA sequence: TGTGCCAGCAGCGAAGACAGAAACACTGAAGCTTTCTTT. The variable domain in full, completed from reference TRBV7-3 and TRBJ1-1, reads GAGVSQTPSNKVTEKGKYVELRCDPISGHTALYWYRQSLGQGPEFLIYFQGTGAADDSGLPNDRFFAVRPEGSVSTLKIQRTERGDSAVYLCASSEDRNTEAFFGQGTRLTVV.

The rearrangement joins TRBV23-1 to TRBJ1-2; tentatively, D is TRBD1 (6 bases). TRBV23-1 is placed among ORFs of uncertain function. The ends were cut back, 0 bases at V and 4 bases at J, with 15 bases in the middle. The CDR3 contains 16 residues. CDR3 sequence reads: CASSQSSQGVGYGYTF. The CDR3 DNA reads as TGCGCCAGCAGTCAATCGTCACAGGGTGTGGGCTATGGCTACACCTTC.

V usage is TRBV7-2 and J usage is TRBJ1-1; possible D gene TRBD1, 6 bases. Germline CDR1 is SGHTA and CDR2 is FQGNSA. The V gene lost 1 base and the J gene lost 4 bases, with 16 bases spanning the gap. This CDR3 is built from 16 residues. The CDR3 nucleotides are TGTGCCAGCAGCTTAGGACAGGTCAGATTCTCCACTGAAGCTTTCTTT. The encoded protein is CASSLGQVRFSTEAFF.

This clone has only a few counts. V gene TRBV11-2 combines with J gene TRBJ2-2; tentatively, D is TRBD2 (6 bases). This CDR3 contains 14 residues. From germline, CDR1 is SGHAT and CDR2 FQNNGV. V was cut by 6 bases and J by 1 base, with 9 bases left in between. The CDR3 DNA reads as TGTGCCAGCAGTTGGGACTTGAACACCGGGGAGCTGTTTTTT. This sequence encodes CASSWDLNTGELFF.